This T cell receptor (beta chain) comes out of a study of blood T cell repertoires in COVID-19. Study context: T cells, B-cell-depleted T cells, or PBMCs supplied cDNA or gDNA.

CDR3 length: 18 amino acids. Trimming took 1 base from V and 2 from J; bases not matched to a gene: 7. Germline CDR1 is KGHDR and CDR2 is SFDVKD. The authors' processing: Amplified reference gene primers provided the basis for estimating nucleated cell counts. Assay: immunoSEQ multiplex PCR; the TCRdb copy retains only in-frame clones and omits some. The V and J calls and clone size are taken from that table; D and trimming were inferred from the DNA. The repertoire holds 110,000 or so clones, with more than 75% as singletons. The sample comprised peripheral blood. The chain combines TRBV24-1 with TRBJ2-3; TRBD2 matches 11 bases. The TCR was taken from a man aged 35-49 years with acute or convalescent COVID-19. This CDR3 reads CATSDFQGTSGFTDTQYF. The CDR3 DNA reads as TGTGCCACCAGTGATTTCCAGGGGACTAGCGGATTCACAGATACGCAGTATTTT.